A single sample is the source of the 7 T cell receptor beta chains below, sequenced in a study of T cell responses to AZD1222 COVID-19 vaccine. The method was immunoSEQ multiplex PCR; TCRdb's version includes in-frame clones alone and lacks a portion of them. The sample consists of 150,000 to 200,000 clones, 92% of them appearing once. The material sequenced was peripheral blood, taken on day 0 of AZD1222 vaccination. These TCRs come from an adult in good health.

This clone was seen only once. The rearrangement uses TRBV9 and TRBJ2-1, with 9 bases matching TRBD2. J lost 2 bases, V lost 2 bases, and 2 bases had no gene match. Germline V lookup: CDR1 SGDLS, CDR2 YYNGEE. CDR3 length: 15 amino acids. CDR3 loop: CASSVSGGTYNEQFF. The CDR3 nucleotides read TGTGCCAGCAGCGTCAGCGGGGGGACCTACAATGAGCAGTTCTTC.

Only a few counts were recorded for this clone. The chain carries TRBV6-5 and TRBJ1-5; maybe TRBD1 (5 bases). The germline gives CDR1 MNHEY, CDR2 SVGAGI. V lost 5 bases and J lost 5, with 16 bases in between. The CDR3 is 15 amino acids. As DNA, the CDR3 is TGTGCCAGCAGTACCCCGGGGGACGCATATCAGCCCCAGCATTTT. This translates into CASSTPGDAYQPQHF.

CDR3 region: CASSPIGSGRGDTDTQYF. The DNA of the CDR3 is TGTGCCAGCAGCCCCATCGGCAGCGGGAGGGGGGACACAGATACGCAGTATTTT. The chain joins TRBV13 to TRBJ2-3, with 10 nucleotides matching TRBD2. Trimming removed 5 bases from V and 2 bases from J; junction bases left unmatched: 13. CDR1 and CDR2 (germline): PRHDT, FYEKMQ (reference sequence). The CDR3 extends over 18 amino acids.

This chain joins TRBV5-1 and TRBJ1-1; D may be TRBD1 (5 bases). The CDR3 sequence is 13 residues long. The V gene lost 1 base and the J gene lost 4 bases, with 8 bases spanning the gap. Germline-derived CDR1 and CDR2 are SGHRS and YFSETQ. The CDR3 here is CASSLSQGTEAFF. The CDR3 DNA follows: TGCGCCAGCAGCTTGTCCCAGGGCACTGAAGCTTTCTTT.

This sequence joins TRBV19 and TRBJ2-7; 8 nucleotides match TRBD2. V gave up 3 bases and J gave up 3 bases; unmatched junction bases: 7. This CDR3 contains 15 residues. From germline, CDR1 is LNHDA and CDR2 SQIVND (reference sequence). In DNA, the CDR3 is TGTGCCAGTAGTATTCGGGGGGGCGCAGACTACGAGCAGTACGTC. Amino acid sequence: CASSIRGGADYEQYV.

J is TRBJ2-1 and V is TRBV7-9; D may correspond to TRBD1 or TRBD2 (5 bases each). The CDR3 length is 16 residues. With 1 base removed from V and 8 bases from J, the gap between germline ends came to 18 bases. Per germline, CDR1 SEHNR and CDR2 FQNEAQ (reference sequence). Written as DNA, the CDR3 is TGTGCCAGCAGCTTAGGGAGAAAGCGGCAGGGCGATGAGCAGTTCTTC. This codes for CASSLGRKRQGDEQFF.

The V gene is TRBV10-3, the J gene TRBJ1-1, with 7 bases that match TRBD1. V lost 10 bases to trimming and J lost 0 bases; unmatched junction nucleotides: 5. From germline, CDR1 is ENHRY and CDR2 SYGVKD. This CDR3 has 13 amino acids. In DNA, the CDR3 is TGTGCCACTAAGGGACAGCTGAACACTGAAGCTTTCTTT. Translating gives CATKGQLNTEAFF.